This TCR beta chain was found in a study of tumor-infiltrating lymphocytes in primary liver carcinoma. Unsorted bulk tissue (20-30 mg) underwent RNA and DNA co-extraction. The researchers produced TCR beta cDNA from around 500 ng total RNA with a constant-region primer. Slightly modified ARM-PCR served as the procedure for the TCR beta libraries. These libraries came from three rounds of nested multiplex PCR. Forward primers for TRBV1-TRBV30 and a C-beta reverse primer served the first two PCR rounds, at around 11 cycles each. TCRdb re-analysed the multiplex PCR reads in MiXCR, keeping a single row per CDR3 protein. Of 30,000 to 40,000 distinct CDR3 sequences in the sample, 74% were seen once. Worth noting for this clonotype: This is likely a read error, given that the CDR3 carries no conserved phenylalanine or tryptophan at its end.

From germline, CDR1 is SGHNT and CDR2 YENEEA. The CDR3 has 16 amino acids. The sequencing sample was made of liver tumor tissue from sampling region 4. Subset here: tumor region T4, right-lateral pole. The chain uses TRBV11-3 and TRBJ2-3; TRBD2 aligns across 9 bases. This clonotype originated in a middle-aged man with primary liver carcinoma and hepatitis B virus infection. The CDR3 region has the DNA TGTACCAGCAGCGGCAGCCCGGCGGGAGGGGTGGATAGGCAGTATCTT. Translating gives CTSSGSPAGGVDRQYL.